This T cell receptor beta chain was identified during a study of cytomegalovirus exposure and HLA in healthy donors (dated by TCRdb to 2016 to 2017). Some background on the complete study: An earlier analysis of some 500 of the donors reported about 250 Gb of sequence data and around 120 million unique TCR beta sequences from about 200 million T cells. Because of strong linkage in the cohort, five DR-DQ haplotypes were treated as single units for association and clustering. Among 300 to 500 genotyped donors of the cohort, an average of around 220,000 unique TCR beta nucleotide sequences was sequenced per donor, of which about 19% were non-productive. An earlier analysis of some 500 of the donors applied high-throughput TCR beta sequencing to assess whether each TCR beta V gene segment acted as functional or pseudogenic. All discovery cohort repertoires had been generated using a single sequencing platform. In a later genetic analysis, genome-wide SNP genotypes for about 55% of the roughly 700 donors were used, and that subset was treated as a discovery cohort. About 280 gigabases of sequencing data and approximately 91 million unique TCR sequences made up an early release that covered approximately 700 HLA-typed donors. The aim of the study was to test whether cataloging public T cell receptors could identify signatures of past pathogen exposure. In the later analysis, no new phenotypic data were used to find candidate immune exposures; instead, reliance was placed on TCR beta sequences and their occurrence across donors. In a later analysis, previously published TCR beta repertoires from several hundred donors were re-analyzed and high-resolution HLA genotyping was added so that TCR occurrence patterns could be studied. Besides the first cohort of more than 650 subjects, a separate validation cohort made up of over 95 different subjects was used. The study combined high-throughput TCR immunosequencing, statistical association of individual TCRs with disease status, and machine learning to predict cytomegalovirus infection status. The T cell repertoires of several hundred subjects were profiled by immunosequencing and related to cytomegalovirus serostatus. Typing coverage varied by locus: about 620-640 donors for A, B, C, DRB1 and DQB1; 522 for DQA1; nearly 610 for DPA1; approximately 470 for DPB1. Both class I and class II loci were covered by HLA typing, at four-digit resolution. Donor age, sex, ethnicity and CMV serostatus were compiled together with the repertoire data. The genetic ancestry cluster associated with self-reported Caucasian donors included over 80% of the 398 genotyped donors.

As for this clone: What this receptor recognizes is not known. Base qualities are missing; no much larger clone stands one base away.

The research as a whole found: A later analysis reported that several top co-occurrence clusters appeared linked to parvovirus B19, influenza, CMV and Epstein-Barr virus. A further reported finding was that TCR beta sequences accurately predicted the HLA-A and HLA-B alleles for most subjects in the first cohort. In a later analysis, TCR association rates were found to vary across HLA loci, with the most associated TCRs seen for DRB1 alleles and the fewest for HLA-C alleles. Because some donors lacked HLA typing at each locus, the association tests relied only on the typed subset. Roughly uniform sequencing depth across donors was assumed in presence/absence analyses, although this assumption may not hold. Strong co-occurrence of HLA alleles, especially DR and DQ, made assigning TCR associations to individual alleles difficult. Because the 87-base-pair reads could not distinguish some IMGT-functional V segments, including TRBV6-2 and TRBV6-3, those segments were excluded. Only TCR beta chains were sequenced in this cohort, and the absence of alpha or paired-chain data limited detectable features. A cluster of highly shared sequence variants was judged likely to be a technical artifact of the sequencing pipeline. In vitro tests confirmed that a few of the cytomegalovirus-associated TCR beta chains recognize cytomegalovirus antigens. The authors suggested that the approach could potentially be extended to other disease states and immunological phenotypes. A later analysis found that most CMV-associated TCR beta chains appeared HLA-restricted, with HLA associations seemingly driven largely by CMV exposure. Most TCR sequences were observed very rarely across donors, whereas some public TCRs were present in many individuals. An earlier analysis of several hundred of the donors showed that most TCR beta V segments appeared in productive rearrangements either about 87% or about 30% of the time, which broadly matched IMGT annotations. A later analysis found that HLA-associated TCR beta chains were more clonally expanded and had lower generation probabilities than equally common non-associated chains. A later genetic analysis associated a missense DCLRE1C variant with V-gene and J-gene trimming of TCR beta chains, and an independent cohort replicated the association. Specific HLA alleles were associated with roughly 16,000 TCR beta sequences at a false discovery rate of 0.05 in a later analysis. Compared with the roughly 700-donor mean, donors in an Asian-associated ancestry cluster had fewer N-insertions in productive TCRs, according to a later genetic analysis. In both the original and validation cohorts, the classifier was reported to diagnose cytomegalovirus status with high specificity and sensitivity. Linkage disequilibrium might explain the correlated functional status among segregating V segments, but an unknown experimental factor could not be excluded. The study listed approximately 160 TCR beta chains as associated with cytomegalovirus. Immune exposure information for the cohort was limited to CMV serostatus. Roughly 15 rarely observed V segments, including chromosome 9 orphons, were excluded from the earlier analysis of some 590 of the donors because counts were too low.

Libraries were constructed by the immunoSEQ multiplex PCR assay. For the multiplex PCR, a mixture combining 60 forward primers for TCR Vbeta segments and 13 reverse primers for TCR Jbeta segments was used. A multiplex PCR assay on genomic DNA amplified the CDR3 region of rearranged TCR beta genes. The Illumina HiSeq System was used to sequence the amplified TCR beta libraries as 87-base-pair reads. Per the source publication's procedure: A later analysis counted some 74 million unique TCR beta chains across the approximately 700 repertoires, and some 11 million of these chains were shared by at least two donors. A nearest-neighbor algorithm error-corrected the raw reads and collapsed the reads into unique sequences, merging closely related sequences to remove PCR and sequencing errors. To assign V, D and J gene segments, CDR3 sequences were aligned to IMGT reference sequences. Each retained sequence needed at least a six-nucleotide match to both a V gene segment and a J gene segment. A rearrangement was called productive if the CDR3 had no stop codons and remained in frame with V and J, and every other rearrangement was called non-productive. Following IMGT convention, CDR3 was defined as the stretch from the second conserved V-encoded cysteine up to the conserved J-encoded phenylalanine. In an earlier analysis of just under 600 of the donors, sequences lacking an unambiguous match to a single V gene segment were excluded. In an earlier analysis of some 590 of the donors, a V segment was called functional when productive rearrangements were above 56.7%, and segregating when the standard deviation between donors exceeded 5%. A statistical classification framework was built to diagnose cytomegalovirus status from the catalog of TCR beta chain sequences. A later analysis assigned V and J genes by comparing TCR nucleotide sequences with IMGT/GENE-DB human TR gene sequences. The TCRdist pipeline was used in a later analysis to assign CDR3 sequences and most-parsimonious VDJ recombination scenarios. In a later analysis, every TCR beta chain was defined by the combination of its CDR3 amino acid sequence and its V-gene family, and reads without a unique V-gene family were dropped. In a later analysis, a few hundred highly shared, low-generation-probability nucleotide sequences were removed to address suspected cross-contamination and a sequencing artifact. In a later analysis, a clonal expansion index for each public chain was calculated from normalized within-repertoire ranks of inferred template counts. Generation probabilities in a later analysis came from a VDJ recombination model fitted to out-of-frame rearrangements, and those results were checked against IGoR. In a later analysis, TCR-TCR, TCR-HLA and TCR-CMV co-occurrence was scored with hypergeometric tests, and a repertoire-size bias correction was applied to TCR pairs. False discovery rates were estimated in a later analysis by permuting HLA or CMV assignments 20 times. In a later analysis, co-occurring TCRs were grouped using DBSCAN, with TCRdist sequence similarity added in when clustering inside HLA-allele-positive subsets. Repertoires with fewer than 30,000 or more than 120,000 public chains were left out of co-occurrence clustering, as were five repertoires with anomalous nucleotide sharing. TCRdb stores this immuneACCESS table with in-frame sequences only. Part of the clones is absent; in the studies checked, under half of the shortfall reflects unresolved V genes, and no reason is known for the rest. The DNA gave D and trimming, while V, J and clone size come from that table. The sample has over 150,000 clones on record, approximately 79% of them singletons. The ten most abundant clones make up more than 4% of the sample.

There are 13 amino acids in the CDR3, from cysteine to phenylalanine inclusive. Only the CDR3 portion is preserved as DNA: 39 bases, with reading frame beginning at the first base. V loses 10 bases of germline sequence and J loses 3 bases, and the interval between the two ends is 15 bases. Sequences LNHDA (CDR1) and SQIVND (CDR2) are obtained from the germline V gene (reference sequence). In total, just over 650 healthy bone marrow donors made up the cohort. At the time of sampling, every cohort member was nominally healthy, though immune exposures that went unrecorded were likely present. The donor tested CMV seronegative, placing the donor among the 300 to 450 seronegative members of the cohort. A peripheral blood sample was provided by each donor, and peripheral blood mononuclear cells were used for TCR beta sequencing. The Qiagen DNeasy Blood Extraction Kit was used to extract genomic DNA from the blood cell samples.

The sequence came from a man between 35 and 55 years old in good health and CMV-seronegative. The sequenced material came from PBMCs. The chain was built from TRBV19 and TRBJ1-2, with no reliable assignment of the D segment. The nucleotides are TGTGCCACTCGGCGAGGATCGGACTATGGCTACACCTTC. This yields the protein CATRRGSDYGYTF. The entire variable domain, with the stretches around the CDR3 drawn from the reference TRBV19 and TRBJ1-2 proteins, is DGGITQSPKYLFRKEGQNVTLSCEQNLNHDAMYWYRQDPGQGLRLIYYSQIVNDFQKGDIAEGYSVSREKKESFPLTVTSAQKNPTAFYLCATRRGSDYGYTFGSGTRLTVV.